Listed below are T cell receptor beta chains from one sample, sequenced in a study of cytomegalovirus exposure and HLA in healthy donors. Generated by immunoSEQ multiplex PCR, the TCRdb table keeps only in-frame clones and is missing some. Among more than 100,000 clones, around 80% were seen once, and the ten largest hold over 0.2%. Sequenced material: PBMCs. The source is a man between 50 and 59 years old in good health and CMV-seronegative. Each CDR3 is given with its conserved first and last residue. D genes are given only for firm matches. The size field is filled for only some rows; it gives once, few, many or a size class.

d_gene,j_gene,abundance,v_gene,CDR3nt,CDR3aa
TRBD1,TRBJ1-5,-,TRBV10-3,TGTGCCGCCCATGGGGACAGGGGGACTCAGCCCCAGCATTTT,CAAHGDRGTQPQHF
-,TRBJ2-7,-,TRBV14,TGTGCCACGGGGCGGGGCCCCTACGAGCAGTACTTC,CATGRGPYEQYF
-,TRBJ2-5,-,TRBV20-1,TGCAGTGCCCTTGCCCAAGGGGCCCAGTACTTC,CSALAQGAQYF
-,TRBJ1-5,-,TRBV6-1,TGTGCCAGCAGGACAGGCCCCAATCAGCCCCAGCATTTT,CASRTGPNQPQHF
TRBD1,TRBJ2-7,-,TRBV11-2,TGTGCCAGCAGCTTAGATATCTGGGGACAGGGACGCTACGAGCAGTACTTC,CASSLDIWGQGRYEQYF
-,TRBJ1-3,-,TRBV19,TGTGCCAGTAGTCTCGACAGTGTCAGCTCTGGAAACACCATATATTTT,CASSLDSVSSGNTIYF
TRBD1,TRBJ1-6,-,TRBV7-9,TGTGCCAGCAGCTCGGGACAGGGGGATTCACCCCTCCACTTT,CASSSGQGDSPLHF
-,TRBJ2-7,-,TRBV28,TGTGCCAGCAGCCTCGCAGGGGCCCAAAGCTCCTACGAGCAGTACTTC,CASSLAGAQSSYEQYF
-,TRBJ2-2,-,TRBV29-1,TGCAGCGTTGGCCGATCGAGCGGCACCACCCTCGGGGAGCTGTTTTTT,CSVGRSSGTTLGELFF
TRBD1,TRBJ1-5,-,TRBV5-1,TGCGCCAGCAGCTTGGGACAGGGTAGCAATCAGCCCCAGCATTTT,CASSLGQGSNQPQHF
TRBD1,TRBJ1-1,few,TRBV7-2,TGTGCCAGCAGGGGGGCAGGGGGCAAGAACACTGAAGCTTTCTTT,CASRGAGGKNTEAFF
-,TRBJ2-2,few,TRBV12-2,TGTGCAAGTCGCTTCAAGCGGGGGCTAACCGGGGAGCTGTTTTTT,CASRFKRGLTGELFF
-,TRBJ2-3,-,TRBV9,TGTGCCAGCAGCGTAGCTGCGGCTGATACGCAGTATTTT,CASSVAAADTQYF
-,TRBJ2-3,once,TRBV14,TGTGCCAGCAGCATTCAGGGGCCTAGGGCAGATACGCAGTATTTT,CASSIQGPRADTQYF
TRBD2,TRBJ2-3,-,TRBV19,TGTGCCAGTACCTTGCGGGGGAGCCCGCTCACAGATACGCAGTATTTT,CASTLRGSPLTDTQYF
TRBD1,TRBJ1-3,-,TRBV6-5,TGTGCCAGCAGTCTGACAGGGATCTCTGGAAACACCATATATTTT,CASSLTGISGNTIYF
-,TRBJ2-2,-,TRBV5-1,TGCGCCAGCAGTCAGGTTTCCTTGGCCACCGGGGAGCTGTTTTTT,CASSQVSLATGELFF
-,TRBJ2-7,-,TRBV6-5,TGTGCCAGCAGTTACGGTTGGGGCCCTTACGAGCAGTACTTC,CASSYGWGPYEQYF
-,TRBJ2-7,-,TRBV27,TGTGCCAGCAGTTTTCAGGGGCCCTACGAGCAGTACTTC,CASSFQGPYEQYF